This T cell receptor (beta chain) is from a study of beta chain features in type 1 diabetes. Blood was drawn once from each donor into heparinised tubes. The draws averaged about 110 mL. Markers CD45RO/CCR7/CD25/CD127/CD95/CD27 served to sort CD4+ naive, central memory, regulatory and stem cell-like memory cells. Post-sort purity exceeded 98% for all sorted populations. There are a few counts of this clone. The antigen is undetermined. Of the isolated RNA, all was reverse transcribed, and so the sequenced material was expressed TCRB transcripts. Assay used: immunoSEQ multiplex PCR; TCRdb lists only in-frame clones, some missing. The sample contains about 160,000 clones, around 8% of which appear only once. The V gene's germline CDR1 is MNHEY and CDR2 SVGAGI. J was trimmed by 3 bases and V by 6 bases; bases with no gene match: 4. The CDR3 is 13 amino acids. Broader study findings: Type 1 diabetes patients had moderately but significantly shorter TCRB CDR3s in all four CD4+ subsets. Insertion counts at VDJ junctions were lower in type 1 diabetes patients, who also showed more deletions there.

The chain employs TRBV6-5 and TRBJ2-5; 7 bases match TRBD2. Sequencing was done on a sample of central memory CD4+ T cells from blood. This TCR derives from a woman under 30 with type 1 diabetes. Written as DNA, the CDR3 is TGTGCCAGCAGACAAGCGGGGAAAGAGACCCAGTACTTC. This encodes CASRQAGKETQYF.